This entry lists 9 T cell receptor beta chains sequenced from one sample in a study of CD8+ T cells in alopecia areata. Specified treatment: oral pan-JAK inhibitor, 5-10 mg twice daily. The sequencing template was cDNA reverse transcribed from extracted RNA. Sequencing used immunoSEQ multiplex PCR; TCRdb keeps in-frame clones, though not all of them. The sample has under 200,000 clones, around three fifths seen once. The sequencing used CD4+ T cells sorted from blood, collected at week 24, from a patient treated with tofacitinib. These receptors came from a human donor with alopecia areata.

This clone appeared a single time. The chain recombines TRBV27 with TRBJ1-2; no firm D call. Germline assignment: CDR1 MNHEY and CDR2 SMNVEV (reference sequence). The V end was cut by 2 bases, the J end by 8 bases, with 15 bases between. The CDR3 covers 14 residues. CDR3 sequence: CASSLLPPPRGYTF. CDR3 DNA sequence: TGTGCCAGCAGTTTACTTCCCCCCCCTCGGGGCTACACCTTC.

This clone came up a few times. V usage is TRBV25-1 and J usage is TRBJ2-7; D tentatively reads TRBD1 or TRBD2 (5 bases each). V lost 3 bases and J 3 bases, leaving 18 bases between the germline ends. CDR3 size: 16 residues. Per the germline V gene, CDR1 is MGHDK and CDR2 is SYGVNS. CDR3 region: CASSEGFRDGHYEQYF. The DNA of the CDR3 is TGTGCCAGCAGTGAGGGATTCCGGGACGGCCACTACGAGCAGTACTTC.

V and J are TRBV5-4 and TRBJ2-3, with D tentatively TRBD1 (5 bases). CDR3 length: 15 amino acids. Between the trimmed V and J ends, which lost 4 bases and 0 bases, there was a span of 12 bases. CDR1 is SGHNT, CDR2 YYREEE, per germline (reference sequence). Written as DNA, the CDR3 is TGTGCCAGCAGCACCGACAGCATTAGCACAGATACGCAGTATTTT. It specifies CASSTDSISTDTQYF.

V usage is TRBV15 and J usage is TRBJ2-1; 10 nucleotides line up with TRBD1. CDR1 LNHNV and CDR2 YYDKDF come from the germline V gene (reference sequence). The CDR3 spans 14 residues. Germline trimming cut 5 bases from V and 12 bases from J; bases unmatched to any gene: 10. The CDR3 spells CATSSSGTGERQFF. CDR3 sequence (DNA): TGTGCCACCAGCTCGTCCGGGACAGGGGAACGGCAGTTCTTC.

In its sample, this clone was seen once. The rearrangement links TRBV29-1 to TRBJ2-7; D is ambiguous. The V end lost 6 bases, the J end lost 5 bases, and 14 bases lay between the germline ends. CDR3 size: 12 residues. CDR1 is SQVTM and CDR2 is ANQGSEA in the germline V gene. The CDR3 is CSVGMGGNEQYF. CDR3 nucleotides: TGCAGCGTCGGAATGGGTGGTAACGAGCAGTACTTC.

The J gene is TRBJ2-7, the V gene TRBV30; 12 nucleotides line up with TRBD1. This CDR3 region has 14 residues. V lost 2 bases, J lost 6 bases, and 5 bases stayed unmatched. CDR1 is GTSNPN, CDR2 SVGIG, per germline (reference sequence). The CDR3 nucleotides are TGTGCCTGGAGTACGGGACAGGGGGCAAGCGAGCAGTACTTC. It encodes CAWSTGQGASEQYF.

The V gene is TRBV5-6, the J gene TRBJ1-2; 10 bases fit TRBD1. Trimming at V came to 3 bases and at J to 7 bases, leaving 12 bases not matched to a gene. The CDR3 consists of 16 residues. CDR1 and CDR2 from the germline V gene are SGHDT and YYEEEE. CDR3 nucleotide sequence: TGTGCCAGCAGCTCCCTACGCGAGACAGGGGGCTTTGGCTACACCTTC. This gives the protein CASSSLRETGGFGYTF.

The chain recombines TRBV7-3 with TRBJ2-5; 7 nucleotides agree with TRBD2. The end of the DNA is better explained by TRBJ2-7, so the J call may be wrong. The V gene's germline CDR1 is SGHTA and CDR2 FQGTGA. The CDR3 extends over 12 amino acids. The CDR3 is CASTRGNYEQYF. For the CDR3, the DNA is TGTGCCAGCACGCGGGGGAACTACGAGCAGTACTTC.

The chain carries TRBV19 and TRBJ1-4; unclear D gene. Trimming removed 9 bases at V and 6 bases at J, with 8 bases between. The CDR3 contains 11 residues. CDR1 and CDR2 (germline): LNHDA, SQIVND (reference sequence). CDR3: CASGEDEKLFF. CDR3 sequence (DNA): TGTGCCAGCGGTGAAGATGAAAAACTGTTTTTT.